The following is a T cell receptor (beta chain) sequence with its context. V lost 6 bases and J lost 3; bases outside the gene matches: 3. The CDR3 contains 14 residues. The germline gives CDR1 MNHEY, CDR2 SVGAGI. Measured with immunoSEQ multiplex PCR; TCRdb has only the in-frame clones, and not every one. The table shows about 250,000 clones, with about 80% occurring only once. The record originates from a study of blood T cell repertoires in COVID-19. The chain is built from TRBV6-5 and TRBJ2-7; 12 positions agree with TRBD1. Sequencing was done on a sample of peripheral blood. The receptor was derived from a man aged 45-60 years with active or convalescent COVID-19. CDR3 in amino acids: CASRGTGGFYEQYF. Here the CDR3 DNA reads TGTGCCAGCAGGGGGACAGGGGGCTTCTACGAGCAGTACTTC.